The clone carrying this TCR beta chain showed up just a few times. Antigen specificity is unknown. The CDR3 contains 19 residues. V was cut by 4 bases and J by 0 bases, with 24 bases left in between. Germline CDR1 and CDR2: LGHDT and YNNKEL (reference sequence). Breast cancer patients provided tissue from their axillary draining lymph nodes. This entry is derived from a study of breast tumors, draining lymph nodes, adjacent tissues. Points from the study as a whole: Luminal-like breast cancer showed significantly higher tumor–nontumor repertoire similarity than basal-like. Tumors had less TCR diversity than lymph nodes, more than nontumor tissue. Findings are consistent with lymph node origin and intratumoral expansion of most tumor T cells. Tumor T cell lymph node origin was a supported hypothesis, not proven.

TCRdb recomputed calls from the multiplex PCR reads with MiXCR, one row per CDR3 protein. This sample has around 290,000 distinct CDR3 sequences; over 25% occur once, and the top ten carry roughly 1.1%. The receptor's source is a female donor with breast cancer. Some clones in this sample may be carry-over from other donors' samples. The sequencing sample was made of axillary lymph node tissue. This chain links TRBV3-1 with TRBJ2-5; D perhaps matches TRBD1 (5 bases). CDR3 protein: CASSLPLLGPTGYQETQYF. The CDR3 DNA reads as TGTGCCAGCAGCCTCCCCCTTTTGGGGCCCACTGGGTACCAAGAGACCCAGTACTTC.